One sample yielded the 3 T cell receptor beta chains listed below, sequenced in a study of spatial heterogeneity in lung cancer. Time point indicated: sample taken at primary tumor resection. Tumor, nontumor lung or frozen PBMC supplied whole RNA that was sequenced unsorted. TCRdb re-analysed the 5' RACE reads in MiXCR, keeping a single row per CDR3 protein. Of tens of thousands of distinct CDR3 sequences listed, approximately 7% are singletons. Sequencing used PBMCs, obtained at surgery. The receptors were gathered from a female donor with early-stage non-small cell lung cancer.

This clonotype was observed a few times. V usage is TRBV20-1 and J usage is TRBJ2-5; possible D gene TRBD2, 5 bases. Germline lookup yields CDR1 DFQATT and CDR2 SNEGSKA (reference sequence). CDR3 size: 15 residues. Trimming stripped 3 bases from V and 3 bases from J, with 17 bases between. Here the CDR3 reads CSASGFRGEEETQYF. The CDR3 DNA reads as TGCAGTGCTAGTGGATTTCGGGGAGAGGAAGAGACCCAGTACTTC.

This clonotype has a handful of counts. The V gene is TRBV3-1, the J gene TRBJ2-5, with D unclear. Germline CDR1 and CDR2: LGHDT and YNNKEL (reference sequence). Trimming pared 2 bases from V and 7 bases from J, leaving 14 bases between. This CDR3 has 14 residues. This CDR3 reads CASSQFPDLVTQYF. DNA for the CDR3: TGTGCCAGCAGCCAATTTCCAGACCTGGTGACCCAGTACTTC.

In this sample, this clonotype turned up many times. CDR3 sequence: CASSLGTGFQETQYF. CDR3 bases: TGTGCCAGCAGCTTGGGAACGGGATTCCAAGAGACCCAGTACTTC. The J gene is TRBJ2-5, the V gene TRBV5-4; tentative D call: TRBD2 (5 bases). The CDR3 is 15 amino acids. V lost 0 bases and J lost 1, with 10 bases in between. CDR1 is SGHNT and CDR2 is YYREEE in the germline V gene (reference sequence). The variable domain in full, completed from reference TRBV5-4 and TRBJ2-5, reads ETGVTQSPTHLIKTRGQQVTLRCSSQSGHNTVSWYQQALGQGPQFIFQYYREEENGRGNFPPRFSGLQFPNYSSELNVNALELDDSALYLCASSLGTGFQETQYFGPGTRLLVL.